What follows is one TCR beta chain and its context. This clonotype has a handful of counts. It lacks a known antigen. No qualities accompany the bases; no much larger clone lies one base away. Libraries were built with PCR. The sample was run on an Illumina HiSeq 2500. TCR libraries were prepared with molecular barcoding, using unique molecular identifiers to normalize TCRbeta repertoire quantification. Through fastp at Q25 and MiXCR, TCRdb rebuilt clones from the public reads, retaining in-frame beta chains. Identical CDR3 protein sequences are pooled into one entry, listed with their most common genes and DNA. This sample is represented by hundreds of thousands of distinct CDR3 sequences; about 9.5% of them were singletons. 5.5% to 8% of the sample goes to the ten largest clones. The data are from a study of T-cell reconstitution after alpha-beta-depleted transplantation in children (dated by TCRdb to the mid-2010s). In the study overall: Using TCR repertoire profiling, the study followed T-cell immune reconstitution in a quantitative way in children after TCRalphabeta/CD19-depleted allogeneic hematopoietic cell transplantation.

Here V drops 1 base and J drops 6 bases, and the junction holds 8 bases not matched to any gene. Including cysteine and phenylalanine, the CDR3 has 16 amino acids. The read is trimmed to its CDR3 DNA, 48 bases read in frame from base 1. The sequenced sample was PBMCs from the stem cell graft donor, obtained from the stem cell graft. The receptor comes from a human donor who donated a stem cell graft to a child with acute lymphoblastic leukemia. The V and J segments used are TRBV12-3 or TRBV12-4 and TRBJ1-5; 8 bases in the junction line up with TRBD1. The CDR3 has the sequence CASSLGTGRGGQPQHF. DNA sequence: TGTGCCAGCAGTTTAGGGACAGGGCGGGGCGGTCAGCCCCAGCATTTT.